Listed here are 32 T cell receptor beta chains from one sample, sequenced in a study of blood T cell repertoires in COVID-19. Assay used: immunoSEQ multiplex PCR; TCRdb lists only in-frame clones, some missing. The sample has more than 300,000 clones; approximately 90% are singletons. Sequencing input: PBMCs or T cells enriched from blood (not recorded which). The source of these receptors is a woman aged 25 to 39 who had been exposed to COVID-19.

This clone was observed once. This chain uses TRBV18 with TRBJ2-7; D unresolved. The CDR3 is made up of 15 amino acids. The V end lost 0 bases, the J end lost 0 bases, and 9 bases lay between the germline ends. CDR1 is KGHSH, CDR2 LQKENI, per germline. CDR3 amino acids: CASSPPVSYSYEQYF. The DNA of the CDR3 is TGTGCCAGCTCACCACCGGTCAGTTACTCCTACGAGCAGTACTTC.

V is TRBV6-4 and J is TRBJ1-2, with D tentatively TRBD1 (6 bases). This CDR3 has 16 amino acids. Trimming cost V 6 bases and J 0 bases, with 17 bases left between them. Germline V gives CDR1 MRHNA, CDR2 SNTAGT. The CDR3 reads CASSPRGSSPNYGYTF. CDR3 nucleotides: TGTGCCAGCAGCCCCAGGGGATCCTCACCTAACTATGGCTACACCTTC.

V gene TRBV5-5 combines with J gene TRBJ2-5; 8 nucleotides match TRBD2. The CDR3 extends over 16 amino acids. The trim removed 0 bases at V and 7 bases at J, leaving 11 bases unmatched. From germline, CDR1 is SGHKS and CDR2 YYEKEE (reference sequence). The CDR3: CASSLEGRGASTTQYF. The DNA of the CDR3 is TGTGCCAGCAGCTTGGAGGGGCGGGGGGCGAGTACGACCCAGTACTTC.

The CDR3 nucleotides are TGTGCCATTCAGGGACAGAGAGACTACTCTCGAAGGGCTTTCTTT. Encoded protein: CAIQGQRDYSRRAFF. The gene calls are TRBV2 and TRBJ1-1, with TRBD1 matching 7 bases. V lost 10 bases and J lost 11; bases outside the gene matches: 22. This CDR3 has 15 residues. From germline, CDR1 is SNHLY and CDR2 FYNNEI.

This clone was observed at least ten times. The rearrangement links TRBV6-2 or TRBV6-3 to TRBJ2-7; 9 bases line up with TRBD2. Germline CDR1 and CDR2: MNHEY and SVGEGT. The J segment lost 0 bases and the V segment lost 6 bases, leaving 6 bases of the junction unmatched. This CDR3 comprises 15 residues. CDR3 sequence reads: CASSIAGDTSYEQYF. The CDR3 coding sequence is TGTGCCAGCAGCATAGCGGGGGACACCTCCTACGAGCAGTACTTC.

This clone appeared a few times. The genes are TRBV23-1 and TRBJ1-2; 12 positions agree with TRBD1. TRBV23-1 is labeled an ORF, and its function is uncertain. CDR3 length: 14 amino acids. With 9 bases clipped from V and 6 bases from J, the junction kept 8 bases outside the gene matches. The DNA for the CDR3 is TGCGCCAGGGGGACAGGGGGCGCTAAAGATGGCTACACCTTC. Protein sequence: CARGTGGAKDGYTF.

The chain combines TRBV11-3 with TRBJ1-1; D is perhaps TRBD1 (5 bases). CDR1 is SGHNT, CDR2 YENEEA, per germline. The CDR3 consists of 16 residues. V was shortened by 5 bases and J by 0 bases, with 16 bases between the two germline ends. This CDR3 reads CASSQVPYRLNTEAFF. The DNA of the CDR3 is TGTGCCAGCAGCCAGGTTCCGTACAGGCTGAACACTGAAGCTTTCTTT.

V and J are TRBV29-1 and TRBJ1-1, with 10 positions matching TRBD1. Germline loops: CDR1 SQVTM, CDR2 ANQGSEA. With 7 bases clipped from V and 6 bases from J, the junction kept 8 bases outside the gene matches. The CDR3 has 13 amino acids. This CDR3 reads CSAGGTGAAEAFF. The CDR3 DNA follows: TGCAGCGCCGGAGGGACAGGGGCGGCTGAAGCTTTCTTT.

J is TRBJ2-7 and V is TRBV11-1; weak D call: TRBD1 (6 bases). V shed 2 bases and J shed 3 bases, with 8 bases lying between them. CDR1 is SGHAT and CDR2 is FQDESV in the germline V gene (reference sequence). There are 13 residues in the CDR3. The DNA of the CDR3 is TGTGCCAGCAGCTTAACACAGGGCTACGAGCAGTACTTC. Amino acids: CASSLTQGYEQYF. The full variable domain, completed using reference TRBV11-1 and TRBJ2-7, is EAEVAQSPRYKITEKSQAVAFWCDPISGHATLYWYRQILGQGPELLVQFQDESVVDDSQLPKDRFSAERLKGVDSTLKIQPAELGDSAMYLCASSLTQGYEQYFGPGTRLTVT.

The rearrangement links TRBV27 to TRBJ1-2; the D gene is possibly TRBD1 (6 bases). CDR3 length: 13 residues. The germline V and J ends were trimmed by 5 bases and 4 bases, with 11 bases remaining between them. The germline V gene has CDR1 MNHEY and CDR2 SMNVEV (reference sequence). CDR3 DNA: TGTGCCAGCAGTATACAGGGTGGCTATGGCTACACCTTC. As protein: CASSIQGGYGYTF.

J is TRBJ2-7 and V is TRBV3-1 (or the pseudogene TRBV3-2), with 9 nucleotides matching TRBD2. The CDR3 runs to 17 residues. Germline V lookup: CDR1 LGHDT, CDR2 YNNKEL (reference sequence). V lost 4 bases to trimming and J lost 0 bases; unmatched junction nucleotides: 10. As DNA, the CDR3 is TGTGCCAGCAGCCGGGGTAGCGGGGGATCTCTCTCCTACGAGCAGTACTTC. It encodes CASSRGSGGSLSYEQYF.

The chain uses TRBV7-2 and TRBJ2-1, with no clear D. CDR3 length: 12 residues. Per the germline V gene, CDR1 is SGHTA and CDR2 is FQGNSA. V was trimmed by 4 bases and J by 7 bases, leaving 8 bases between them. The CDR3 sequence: CASSYTRNEQFF. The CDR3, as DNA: TGTGCCAGCAGCTACACCAGAAATGAGCAGTTCTTC.

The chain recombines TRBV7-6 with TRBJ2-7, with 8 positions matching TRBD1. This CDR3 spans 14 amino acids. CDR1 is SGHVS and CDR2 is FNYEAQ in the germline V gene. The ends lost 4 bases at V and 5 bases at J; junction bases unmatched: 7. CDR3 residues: CASSSRQGSDEQYF. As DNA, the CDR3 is TGTGCCAGCAGCTCGAGACAGGGGTCCGACGAGCAGTACTTC.

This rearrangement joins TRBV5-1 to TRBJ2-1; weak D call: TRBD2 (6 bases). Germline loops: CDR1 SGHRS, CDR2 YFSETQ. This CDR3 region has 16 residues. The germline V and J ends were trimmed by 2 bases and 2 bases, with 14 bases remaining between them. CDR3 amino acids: CASSFGGGIPYNEQFF. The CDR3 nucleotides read TGCGCCAGCAGCTTCGGTGGGGGGATCCCCTACAATGAGCAGTTCTTC.

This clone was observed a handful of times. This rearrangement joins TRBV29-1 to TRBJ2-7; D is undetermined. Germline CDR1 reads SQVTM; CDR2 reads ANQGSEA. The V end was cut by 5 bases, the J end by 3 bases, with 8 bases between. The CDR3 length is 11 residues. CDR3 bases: TGCAGCGTTATGACAAACTACGAGCAGTACTTC. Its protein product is CSVMTNYEQYF.

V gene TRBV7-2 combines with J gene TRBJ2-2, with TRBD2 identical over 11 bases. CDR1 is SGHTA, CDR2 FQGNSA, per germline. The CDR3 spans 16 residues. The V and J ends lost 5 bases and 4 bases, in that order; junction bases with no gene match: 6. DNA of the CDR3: TGTGCCAGCAGCCTGGTAGCGGGGGGGTCCACCGGGGAGCTGTTTTTT. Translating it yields CASSLVAGGSTGELFF.

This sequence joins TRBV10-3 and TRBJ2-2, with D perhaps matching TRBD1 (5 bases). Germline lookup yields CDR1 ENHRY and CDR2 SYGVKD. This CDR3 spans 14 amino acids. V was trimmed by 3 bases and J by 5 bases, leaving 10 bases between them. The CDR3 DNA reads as TGTGCCATCAGTGACAGGGCAGAAACCGGGGAGCTGTTTTTT. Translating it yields CAISDRAETGELFF.

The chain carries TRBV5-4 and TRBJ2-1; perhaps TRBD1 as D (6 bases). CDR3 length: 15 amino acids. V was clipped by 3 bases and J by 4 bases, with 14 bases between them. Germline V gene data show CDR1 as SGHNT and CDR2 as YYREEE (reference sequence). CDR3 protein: CASSSADSPYNEQFF. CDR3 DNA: TGTGCCAGCAGCTCGGCGGACAGTCCTTACAATGAGCAGTTCTTC.

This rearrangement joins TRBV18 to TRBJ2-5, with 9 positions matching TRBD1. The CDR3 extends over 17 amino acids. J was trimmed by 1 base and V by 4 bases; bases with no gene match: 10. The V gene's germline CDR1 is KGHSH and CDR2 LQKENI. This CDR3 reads CASSLLRTGVGQETQYF. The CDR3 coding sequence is TGTGCCAGCTCACTATTGAGGACAGGGGTTGGCCAAGAGACCCAGTACTTC.

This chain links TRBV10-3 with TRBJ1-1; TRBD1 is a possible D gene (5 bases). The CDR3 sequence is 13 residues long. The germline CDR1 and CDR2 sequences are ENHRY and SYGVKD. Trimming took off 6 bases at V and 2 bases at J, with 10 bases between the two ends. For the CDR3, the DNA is TGTGCCATCAGCGACGACAGAAACACTGAAGCTTTCTTT. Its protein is CAISDDRNTEAFF.

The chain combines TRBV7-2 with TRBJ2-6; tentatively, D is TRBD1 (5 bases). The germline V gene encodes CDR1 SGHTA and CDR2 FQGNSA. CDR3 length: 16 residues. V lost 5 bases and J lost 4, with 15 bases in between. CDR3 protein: CASSPFAGRGANVLTF. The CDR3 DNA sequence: TGTGCCAGCAGCCCTTTTGCAGGGCGCGGGGCCAACGTCCTGACTTTC.

The DNA of the CDR3 is TGTGCCAGCAGCCAAGCCGGTAGGGACAGGTTCCTATCATATGGCTACACCTTC. It specifies CASSQAGRDRFLSYGYTF. J is TRBJ1-2 and V is TRBV3-1 (or the pseudogene TRBV3-2); 8 nucleotides match TRBD1. CDR1 is LGHDT, CDR2 YNNKEL, per germline (reference sequence). The CDR3 runs to 18 residues. Trimming at V came to 1 base and at J to 5 bases, leaving 15 bases not matched to a gene.

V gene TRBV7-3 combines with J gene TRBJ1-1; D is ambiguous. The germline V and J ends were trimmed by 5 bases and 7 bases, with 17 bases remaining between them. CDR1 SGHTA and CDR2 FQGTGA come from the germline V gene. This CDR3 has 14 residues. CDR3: CASSTEGRGNEAFF. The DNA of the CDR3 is TGTGCCAGCAGCACTGAAGGGCGCGGGAATGAAGCTTTCTTT.

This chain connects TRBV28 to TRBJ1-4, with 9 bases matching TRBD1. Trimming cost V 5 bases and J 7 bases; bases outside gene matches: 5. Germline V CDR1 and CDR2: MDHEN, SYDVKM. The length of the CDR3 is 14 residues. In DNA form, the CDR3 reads TGTGCCAGCAGTACAACAGGGGGCGGTGAAAAACTGTTTTTT. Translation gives CASSTTGGGEKLFF.

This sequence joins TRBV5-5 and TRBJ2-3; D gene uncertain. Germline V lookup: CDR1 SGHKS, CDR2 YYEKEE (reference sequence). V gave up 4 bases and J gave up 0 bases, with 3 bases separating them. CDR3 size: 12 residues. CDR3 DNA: TGTGCCAGCAGCCTGAGCACAGATACGCAGTATTTT. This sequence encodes CASSLSTDTQYF.

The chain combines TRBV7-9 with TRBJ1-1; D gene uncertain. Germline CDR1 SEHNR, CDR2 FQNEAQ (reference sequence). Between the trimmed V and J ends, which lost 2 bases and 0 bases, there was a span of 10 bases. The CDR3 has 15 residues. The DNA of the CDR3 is TGTGCCAGCAGCTTATTTACAGTCATGAACACTGAAGCTTTCTTT. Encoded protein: CASSLFTVMNTEAFF.

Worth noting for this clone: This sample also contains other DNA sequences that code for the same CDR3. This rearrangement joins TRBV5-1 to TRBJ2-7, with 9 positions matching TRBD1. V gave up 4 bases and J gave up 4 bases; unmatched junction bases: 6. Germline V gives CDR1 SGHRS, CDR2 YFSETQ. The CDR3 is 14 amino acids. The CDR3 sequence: CASSLGTGRYEQYF. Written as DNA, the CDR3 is TGCGCCAGCAGCCTAGGGACAGGGAGGTACGAGCAGTACTTC.

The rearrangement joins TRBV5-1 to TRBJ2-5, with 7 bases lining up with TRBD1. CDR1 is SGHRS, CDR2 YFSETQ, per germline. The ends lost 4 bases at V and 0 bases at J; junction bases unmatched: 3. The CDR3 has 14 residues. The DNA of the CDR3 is TGCGCCAGCAGCGGCAGGGGGTACCAAGAGACCCAGTACTTC. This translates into CASSGRGYQETQYF.

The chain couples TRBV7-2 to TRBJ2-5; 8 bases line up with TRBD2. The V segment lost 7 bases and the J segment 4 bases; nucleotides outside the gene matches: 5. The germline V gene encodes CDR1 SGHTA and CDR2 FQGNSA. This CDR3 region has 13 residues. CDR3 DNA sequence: TGTGCCAGCAACTACCGGGGGGGAGAGACCCAGTACTTC. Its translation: CASNYRGGETQYF.

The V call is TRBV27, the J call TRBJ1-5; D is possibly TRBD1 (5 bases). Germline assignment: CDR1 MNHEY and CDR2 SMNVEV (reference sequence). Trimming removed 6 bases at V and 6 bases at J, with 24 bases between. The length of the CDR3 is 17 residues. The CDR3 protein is CASSARTGPVGRQPQHF. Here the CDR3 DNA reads TGTGCCAGCAGCGCCCGAACTGGGCCGGTGGGGCGTCAGCCCCAGCATTTT.

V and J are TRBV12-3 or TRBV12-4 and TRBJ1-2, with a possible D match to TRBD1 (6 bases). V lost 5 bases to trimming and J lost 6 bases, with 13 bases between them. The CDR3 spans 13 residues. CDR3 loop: CASSPQGGHGYTF. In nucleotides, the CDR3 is TGTGCCAGCAGTCCACAGGGAGGGCATGGCTACACCTTC.

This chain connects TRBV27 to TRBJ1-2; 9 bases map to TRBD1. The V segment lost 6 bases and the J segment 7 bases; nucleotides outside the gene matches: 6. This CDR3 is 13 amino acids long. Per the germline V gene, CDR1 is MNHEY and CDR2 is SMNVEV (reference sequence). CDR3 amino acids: CASSKQGASGYTF. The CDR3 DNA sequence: TGTGCCAGCAGCAAACAGGGGGCGTCTGGCTACACCTTC.